The next 5 T cell receptor beta chains were all read from a single sample in a study of T cells in Graves' hyperthyroidism and ophthalmopathy. RNA transcripts gave rise to amplified TCR beta CDR3 regions. The HTBI set primed first-round TCR CDR3 RT-PCR. TCRdb analysed the multiplex PCR reads with MiXCR anew, one entry per CDR3 protein. Of around 530,000 distinct CDR3 sequences in the sample, 17% were seen once. Sequencing was done on a sample of blood. These receptors came from a woman between 18 and 29 years old with Graves' ophthalmopathy.

There are many counts of this clonotype. The chain has TRBV28 and TRBJ1-6, with 7 bases lining up with TRBD1. V dropped 9 bases and J dropped 7; count of bases not matched to a gene: 3. Germline CDR1 MDHEN, CDR2 SYDVKM. The CDR3 is 12 amino acids. For the CDR3, the DNA is TGTGCCAGAACAGGGGACAATTCACCCCTCCACTTT. The encoded protein is CARTGDNSPLHF.

This clonotype came up many times. The CDR3 nucleotides read TGTGCCAGCAGCTTAGGGGGGTCACCAGACGACACCGGGGAGCTGTTTTTT. As protein: CASSLGGSPDDTGELFF. The chain combines TRBV7-2 with TRBJ2-2; D possibly uses TRBD1 or TRBD2 (5 bases each). There are 17 residues in the CDR3. Germline values: CDR1 SGHTA, CDR2 FQGNSA. Trimming cost V 1 base and J 3 bases, with 15 bases left between them.

A remark on this clonotype: A much larger clone lies one base from this, so it may be a read error. The V gene is TRBV12-3 or TRBV12-4, the J gene TRBJ1-1; TRBD1 might be the D (6 bases). Trimming removed 9 bases at V and 4 bases at J, with 15 bases between. This CDR3 comprises 13 residues. CDR3 sequence (DNA): TGTGCCAGATATGACAGGTCCGCCACTGAAGCTTTCTTT. This gives the protein CARYDRSATEAFF.

This clonotype occurred a few times. This chain joins TRBV30 and TRBJ1-5, with a possible D match to TRBD1 (5 bases). This CDR3 is built from 13 residues. V was trimmed by 2 bases and J by 3 bases, leaving 8 bases between them. Germline CDR1 and CDR2: GTSNPN and SVGIG (reference sequence). CDR3 nucleotides: TGTGCCTGGAGTTCGGGGGACAATCAGCCCCAGCATTTT. Protein sequence: CAWSSGDNQPQHF.

This clonotype was counted ten times or more. The V gene is TRBV5-5, the J gene TRBJ1-5, with D unclear. Germline-derived CDR1 and CDR2 are SGHKS and YYEKEE (reference sequence). The CDR3 is 13 residues long. The V gene lost 4 bases and the J gene lost 5 bases, with 10 bases spanning the gap. DNA for the CDR3: TGTGCCAGCAGCCGCACCGCTGATCAGCCCCAGCATTTT. This codes for CASSRTADQPQHF. The variable domain in full, with the rest retrieved from reference TRBV5-5 and TRBJ1-5, is DAGVTQSPTHLIKTRGQQVTLRCSPISGHKSVSWYQQVLGQGPQFIFQYYEKEERGRGNFPDRFSARQFPNYSSELNVNALLLGDSALYLCASSRTADQPQHFGDGTRLSIL.